This T cell receptor (beta chain) was sequenced for a study of Graves' ophthalmopathy and Graves' hyperthyroidism. Overall study findings and caveats: Most expanded clonotypes in thyroid above 0.001 frequency also showed up in blood.

The study excluded patients with other autoimmune diseases, uncontrolled infections, pregnancy or lactation. The PBMCs had their origin in around 9.1 ml of fresh peripheral blood. This clonotype was detected a few times. Its antigen is unknown. Amplification targeted the TCR beta CDR3 regions, with RNA transcripts as the source material. Following a first-round RT-PCR that used HTBI primers, a second-round multiplex PCR was carried out. TCRdb recomputed calls from the multiplex PCR reads with MiXCR, one row per CDR3 protein. The profile shows 220,000 or so distinct CDR3 sequences, roughly 21% of them singletons. V lost 4 bases to trimming and J lost 1 base, with 12 bases between them. The CDR3 is made up of 15 amino acids. Germline V gives CDR1 SGHNT, CDR2 YYREEE (reference sequence).

The chain has TRBV5-4 and TRBJ1-5, with D tentatively TRBD1 (5 bases). Sequences were obtained from peripheral blood. This TCR came from a woman aged 45 to 65 with Graves' ophthalmopathy. CDR3 protein: CASSPRVISNQPQHF. CDR3 nucleotides: TGTGCCAGCAGCCCCAGGGTGATCAGCAATCAGCCCCAGCATTTT. Full variable domain (remainder filled in from reference TRBV5-4 and TRBJ1-5): ETGVTQSPTHLIKTRGQQVTLRCSSQSGHNTVSWYQQALGQGPQFIFQYYREEENGRGNFPPRFSGLQFPNYSSELNVNALELDDSALYLCASSPRVISNQPQHFGDGTRLSIL.